This paragraph reports one T cell receptor beta chain. Its antigen is not known. Sequencing was performed with immunoSEQ multiplex PCR; in TCRdb, only in-frame clones are kept and a portion is missing. Found here are hundreds of thousands of clones, around 73% of them singletons; the top ten hold roughly 1.9%. This specimen belongs to a study of shared clonotypes between healthy human individuals. Into CD45RA+ naive and CD45RA-negative memory subsets, the CD4+ cells were split. Overall study findings and caveats: Sampling included only blood; tissue repertoires likely differ. It was expected that sequencing depth would affect clonotype sharing among donors. Of the naive CD4 clonotypes, around 4.7% were shared across a few donors.

This CDR3 contains 16 residues. V was clipped by 0 bases and J by 1 base, with 11 bases between them. Germline-derived CDR1 and CDR2 are SGHRS and YFSETQ. The gene calls are TRBV5-1 and TRBJ2-4; D might be TRBD2 (5 bases). This TCR came from a woman in her 30s in good health. The sample taken for sequencing was memory CD4+ T cells sorted from blood. Sample subset: CD45RA-negative fraction. The DNA for the CDR3 is TGCGCCAGCAGCTTGGTCTGGACGGGGGCCAAAAACATTCAGTACTTC. This encodes CASSLVWTGAKNIQYF.